Listed below are T cell receptor beta chains from one sample, sequenced in a study of T-cell reconstitution after alpha-beta-depleted transplantation in children. TCRdb re-called the PCR reads through MiXCR, storing one row per CDR3 protein. The profile shows a few hundred thousand distinct CDR3 sequences, over 8% of them singletons. The material sequenced was PBMCs from the stem cell graft donor, taken from the stem cell graft. The source is a human donor who donated a stem cell graft to a child with SCID. CDR3s include the opening cysteine and the closing phenylalanine or tryptophan. Fields, in order: V gene, D gene, clone size, J gene, CDR3 protein, CDR3 DNA. A D gene is named only where the DNA matches it firmly. Only part of the rows carry a size: once, few, many, or a class if the clone is expanded.

TRBV12-3/TRBV12-4	NA	few	TRBJ2-3	CASSLVNLDTQYF	TGTGCCAGCAGTTTAGTCAACTTGGATACGCAGTATTTT
TRBV12-3/TRBV12-4	TRBD1	NA	TRBJ2-1	CAISLATFMRQGAREQFF	TGTGCCATCAGTTTAGCGACCTTCATGAGACAGGGGGCAAGGGAGCAGTTCTTC
TRBV7-6	NA	few	TRBJ1-1	CASVGGGTEAFF	TGTGCCAGCGTGGGGGGTGGGACTGAAGCTTTCTTT
TRBV5-1	NA	few	TRBJ1-1	CASSQMGGEAFF	TGCGCCAGCAGCCAGATGGGGGGGGAAGCTTTCTTT
TRBV29-1	NA	few	TRBJ1-5	CSVRGVNQPQHF	TGCAGCGTTCGGGGGGTGAATCAGCCCCAGCATTTT
TRBV10-1	NA	NA	TRBJ2-1	CASSHNSDEQFF	TGCGCCAGCAGTCACAACTCTGATGAGCAGTTCTTC
TRBV25-1	NA	many	TRBJ2-7	CASSDAGASQYEQYF	TGTGCCAGCAGTGATGCAGGGGCAAGTCAGTACGAGCAGTACTTC
TRBV10-1	NA	many	TRBJ2-3	CASSEEGHTDTQYF	TGCGCCAGCAGTGAGGAGGGACACACAGATACGCAGTATTTT
TRBV7-8	TRBD1	NA	TRBJ1-2	CASTLEQGFYGYTF	TGTGCCAGCACCCTAGAACAGGGGTTCTATGGCTACACCTTC
TRBV12-3/TRBV12-4	NA	many	TRBJ2-7	CASSSRAPRGEQYF	TGTGCCAGCAGTAGCCGGGCCCCGAGGGGCGAGCAGTACTTC
TRBV12-3/TRBV12-4	TRBD2	NA	TRBJ2-1	CASRIGLAGEQFF	TGTGCCAGCAGGATCGGACTAGCGGGGGAGCAGTTCTTC
TRBV29-1	NA	few	TRBJ2-3	CSVAVGDTQYF	TGCAGCGTGGCCGTGGGCGATACGCAGTATTTT
TRBV7-9	TRBD2	few	TRBJ2-1	CASGGSYNEQFF	TGTGCCTCGGGGGGGTCCTACAATGAGCAGTTCTTC
TRBV7-9	NA	few	TRBJ1-1	CASSLSWVGTEAFF	TGTGCCAGCAGCTTATCATGGGTTGGCACTGAAGCTTTCTTT
TRBV29-1	NA	many	TRBJ2-3	CSVERQFGTDTQYF	TGCAGCGTTGAGCGTCAGTTTGGCACAGATACGCAGTATTTT
TRBV5-1	TRBD2	few	TRBJ2-1	CASSYSGTSGERNHAEQFF	TGCGCCAGCAGCTACTCCGGGACTAGCGGGGAAAGGAATCACGCTGAGCAGTTCTTC
TRBV5-5	NA	NA	TRBJ2-2	CASSLASGSYTGELFF	TGTGCCAGCAGCTTGGCATCAGGGAGTTATACCGGGGAGCTGTTTTTT
TRBV7-6	TRBD2	NA	TRBJ2-1	CASSPTSGDLSSYNEQFF	TGTGCCAGCAGCCCGACTAGCGGGGACCTGAGCTCCTACAATGAGCAGTTCTTC
TRBV5-1	NA	NA	TRBJ1-1	CASSLGTQNTEAFF	TGCGCCAGCAGCTTGGGGACGCAGAACACTGAAGCTTTCTTT
TRBV6-5	NA	few	TRBJ2-1	CASHTGNSEQFF	TGTGCCAGCCATACGGGGAATAGTGAGCAGTTCTTC
TRBV12-3/TRBV12-4	NA	NA	TRBJ1-4	CASRAGTPPGRNEKLFF	TGTGCCAGCAGAGCCGGGACACCGCCGGGGCGGAATGAAAAACTGTTTTTT
TRBV12-3/TRBV12-4	TRBD1	NA	TRBJ1-1	CASSLGDRGAFF	TGTGCCAGCAGTTTAGGGGACAGGGGAGCTTTCTTT
TRBV6-1	NA	NA	TRBJ1-4	CASTTAATNEKLFF	TGTGCCAGCACGACAGCTGCAACTAATGAAAAACTGTTTTTT
TRBV20-1	NA	few	TRBJ1-5	CSVLRADQPQHF	TGCAGTGTTTTAAGGGCGGATCAGCCCCAGCATTTT
TRBV7-7	TRBD2	few	TRBJ2-5	CASSPPSGGTETQYF	TGTGCTAGCAGCCCCCCTAGCGGGGGTACAGAGACCCAGTACTTC
TRBV20-1	NA	few	TRBJ1-4	CSARDTLDSLNEKLFF	TGCAGTGCTAGAGATACCCTGGACAGCCTTAATGAAAAACTGTTTTTT
TRBV29-1	NA	NA	TRBJ2-6	CSVVSGSGANVLTF	TGCAGCGTTGTTTCGGGATCTGGGGCCAACGTCCTGACTTTC
TRBV6-5	TRBD1	NA	TRBJ2-3	CASQRGTGGFGDTQYF	TGTGCCAGCCAACGAGGGACAGGGGGCTTCGGAGACACGCAGTATTTT
TRBV12-3/TRBV12-4	NA	NA	TRBJ2-3	CASLEGREDTQYF	TGTGCCAGCCTAGAGGGCCGGGAGGATACGCAGTATTTT
TRBV20-1	TRBD2	NA	TRBJ2-3	CSARLPGTSGGRNTQYF	TGCAGTGCTAGATTACCCGGGACTAGCGGGGGCCGCAATACGCAGTATTTT
TRBV7-8	NA	many	TRBJ1-1	CASSYGGRMNTEAFF	TGTGCCAGCAGTTACGGGGGTCGCATGAACACTGAAGCTTTCTTT
TRBV5-6	NA	few	TRBJ2-1	CASSFNPYNEQFF	TGTGCCAGCAGCTTTAATCCTTACAATGAGCAGTTCTTC
TRBV6-2/TRBV6-3	NA	many	TRBJ2-6	CASSYGDNASGGSRSGANVLTF	TGTGCCAGCAGTTACGGTGATAATGCTAGTGGGGGTTCACGCTCTGGGGCCAACGTCCTGACTTTC
TRBV2	TRBD1	few	TRBJ1-5	CASRADRDTGQPQHF	TGTGCCAGCAGGGCGGACAGGGATACAGGCCAGCCCCAGCATTTT
TRBV5-8	TRBD1	many	TRBJ2-7	CASSPDRAYEQYF	TGTGCCAGCAGCCCGGACAGGGCCTACGAGCAGTACTTC
TRBV5-1	TRBD2	NA	TRBJ2-1	CASTEGTTPGNEQFF	TGCGCCAGCACGGAGGGGACTACCCCGGGCAATGAGCAGTTCTTC
TRBV6-2/TRBV6-3	NA	NA	TRBJ2-4	CTSSSVQIKNIQYF	TGTACCAGCAGTTCGGTACAAATCAAAAACATTCAGTACTTC
TRBV12-3/TRBV12-4	NA	few	TRBJ2-2	CASSFTSARTGELFF	TGTGCCAGCAGTTTCACCTCCGCTAGGACCGGGGAGCTGTTTTTT
TRBV12-3/TRBV12-4	TRBD1	few	TRBJ1-2	CASSLSGQGLSGYTF	TGTGCCAGCAGTTTATCGGGACAGGGGTTATCCGGCTACACCTTC
TRBV10-3	NA	NA	TRBJ2-1	CAIRPNGGNEQFF	TGTGCCATCAGACCTAATGGAGGGAATGAGCAGTTCTTC
TRBV18	NA	NA	TRBJ1-1	CASSPNTVNTEAFF	TGTGCCAGCTCACCTAATACGGTGAACACTGAAGCTTTCTTT
TRBV3-1	NA	few	TRBJ1-4	CASSQAYNFNGEKLFF	TGTGCCAGCAGCCAGGCCTACAACTTTAACGGGGAAAAACTGTTTTTT